The 2 T cell receptor beta chains listed next were all sequenced from one sample in a study of T cells in localized non-small cell lung cancer. Sequencing used immunoSEQ multiplex PCR; TCRdb keeps in-frame clones, though not all of them. The sample shows approximately 41,000 clones, around nine tenths of them seen only once. Here the sequenced sample was PBMCs, taken before any cancer treatment. Receptor source: a woman aged 40-70 years with stage II lung adenocarcinoma.

This clone showed up just once. The rearrangement uses TRBV7-9 and TRBJ1-5; possible D gene TRBD1, 5 bases. V lost 5 bases and J 3 bases, leaving 14 bases between the germline ends. Germline-derived CDR1 and CDR2 are SEHNR and FQNEAQ (reference sequence). CDR3 size: 15 residues. In DNA, the CDR3 is TGTGCCAGCAGCCCCTGGGGCGTAGCCAATCAGCCCCAGCATTTT. Protein sequence: CASSPWGVANQPQHF.

The rearrangement links TRBV2 to TRBJ1-6, with D perhaps TRBD1 (6 bases). CDR1 SNHLY and CDR2 FYNNEI come from the germline V gene. The CDR3 sequence is 15 residues long. V lost 8 bases and J 5 bases, leaving 16 bases between the germline ends. In DNA, the CDR3 is TGTGCCAGCCGGGGGGCGGCTTTGAATAATTCACCCCTCCACTTT. Its translation is CASRGAALNNSPLHF.